These 27 T cell receptor beta chains came from one sample sequenced in a study of blood T cell repertoires in COVID-19. Using immunoSEQ multiplex PCR, the repertoire was profiled, and TCRdb retains in-frame clones only, with some absent. The data contain hundreds of thousands of clones, around 90% of them singletons. Input material: PBMCs or T cells enriched from blood (not recorded which). These receptors originate from a woman under 30 with acute COVID-19.

The chain has TRBV5-6 and TRBJ2-1; 8 nucleotides align to TRBD1. The V gene end was trimmed by 2 bases and the J gene end by 10 bases; junction bases not matched to a gene: 17. The CDR3 has 17 residues. Germline loops: CDR1 SGHDT, CDR2 YYEEEE. The DNA for the CDR3 is TGTGCCAGCAGCTTATTTTACGGGACAGGAAGAGCCAAGGAGCAGTTCTTC. This encodes CASSLFYGTGRAKEQFF.

The V call is TRBV13, the J call TRBJ1-1, with 9 bases matching TRBD1. This CDR3 spans 16 amino acids. Unmatched junction bases numbered 7, after V lost 5 bases and J lost 0 bases. CDR1 and CDR2 (germline): PRHDT, FYEKMQ (reference sequence). The CDR3 DNA reads as TGTGCCAGCAGCGCCACAGGGGGCCCCATGAACACTGAAGCTTTCTTT. It is translated as CASSATGGPMNTEAFF.

CDR3 sequence: CASSLGGQGETEAFF. The DNA for the CDR3 is TGCGCCAGCAGCTTGGGTGGACAGGGGGAAACTGAAGCTTTCTTT. The chain joins TRBV5-1 to TRBJ1-1, with 10 positions matching TRBD1. The CDR3 runs 15 residues. The J segment lost 5 bases and the V segment lost 0 bases, leaving 4 bases of the junction unmatched. The germline gives CDR1 SGHRS, CDR2 YFSETQ.

The chain joins TRBV6-4 to TRBJ2-1, with a weak D call TRBD2 (6 bases). V was clipped by 5 bases and J by 8 bases, with 16 bases between them. The CDR3 totals 14 residues. Germline CDR1 MRHNA, CDR2 SNTAGT. CDR3 sequence (DNA): TGTGCCAGCAGTCCTAGGGCGGCGGGGCATGAGCAGTTCTTC. This codes for CASSPRAAGHEQFF.

This clone was seen once. This rearrangement joins TRBV6-6 to TRBJ2-1; D is possibly TRBD2 (7 bases). The germline V gene has CDR1 MNHNY and CDR2 SVGAGI (reference sequence). The CDR3 has 18 residues. Trimming cost V 5 bases and J 7 bases, with 27 bases left between them. The CDR3 here is CASSQLVHRGALRNEQFF. In DNA, the CDR3 is TGTGCCAGCAGTCAACTCGTCCATCGGGGGGCGTTACGGAATGAGCAGTTCTTC.

The chain carries TRBV11-2 and TRBJ2-1; 12 bases agree with TRBD2. The length of the CDR3 is 16 residues. V shed 4 bases and J 4 bases; nucleotides not matched to a gene: 5. CDR1 SGHAT and CDR2 FQNNGV come from the germline V gene. Here the CDR3 reads CASSWTSGTHYNEQFF. The CDR3 nucleotides are TGTGCCAGCAGCTGGACTAGCGGGACCCATTACAATGAGCAGTTCTTC.

The chain is built from TRBV2 and TRBJ2-1; D ambiguous. V was pared by 7 bases and J by 0 bases, with 10 bases between. Germline V lookup: CDR1 SNHLY, CDR2 FYNNEI. The CDR3 sequence is 14 residues long. The chain's CDR3 is CASKERNSYNEQFF. The CDR3 nucleotides are TGTGCCAGCAAAGAGAGGAACTCCTACAATGAGCAGTTCTTC. The full variable domain, completed using reference TRBV2 and TRBJ2-1, is EPEVTQTPSHQVTQMGQEVILRCVPISNHLYFYWYRQILGQKVEFLVSFYNNEISEKSEIFDDQFSVERPDGSNFTLKIRSTKLEDSAMYFCASKERNSYNEQFFGPGTRLTVL.

The chain employs TRBV19 and TRBJ1-1; 7 nucleotides line up with TRBD1. CDR1 and CDR2 (germline): LNHDA, SQIVND (reference sequence). J gave up 5 bases and V 3 bases, and 15 bases lay outside the gene matches. The CDR3 is 17 residues long. The CDR3, as DNA: TGTGCCAGTAGTATGGGTAACAGGGGAAAGGGGAAAACTGAAGCTTTCTTT. It codes for CASSMGNRGKGKTEAFF.

The rearrangement uses TRBV10-2 and TRBJ2-7; 8 bases line up with TRBD1. Germline CDR1 reads WSHSY; CDR2 reads SAAADI. The ends lost 3 bases at V and 6 bases at J; junction bases unmatched: 4. The length of the CDR3 is 13 residues. The CDR3 bases are TGCGCCAGCAGTGAAGGACAGGGCCTCGAGCAGTACTTC. Translating gives CASSEGQGLEQYF.

The chain combines TRBV5-1 with TRBJ2-1; 8 bases fit TRBD1. Germline trimming cut 4 bases from V and 0 bases from J; bases unmatched to any gene: 9. Germline loops: CDR1 SGHRS, CDR2 YFSETQ. The CDR3 spans 17 residues. This CDR3 reads CASSKRQGSYSYNEQFF. In nucleotides, the CDR3 is TGCGCCAGCAGCAAAAGACAGGGGTCCTACTCCTACAATGAGCAGTTCTTC.

The chain links TRBV5-5 to TRBJ2-7; TRBD1 agrees at 9 bases. Looked up from germline, CDR1 is SGHKS and CDR2 is YYEKEE (reference sequence). The CDR3 has 14 residues. The trim removed 4 bases at V and 2 bases at J, leaving 4 bases unmatched. The CDR3 DNA is TGTGCCAGCAGCCCTACAGGGGGCCCCTACGAGCAGTACTTC. Its protein is CASSPTGGPYEQYF. The complete variable domain, with remaining parts taken from reference TRBV5-5 and TRBJ2-7, reads DAGVTQSPTHLIKTRGQQVTLRCSPISGHKSVSWYQQVLGQGPQFIFQYYEKEERGRGNFPDRFSARQFPNYSSELNVNALLLGDSALYLCASSPTGGPYEQYFGPGTRLTVT.

This clone showed up just once. The V and J genes are TRBV28 and TRBJ2-1; 11 nucleotides line up with TRBD1. Unmatched junction bases numbered 6, after V lost 4 bases and J lost 4 bases. CDR3 size: 16 residues. The V gene's germline CDR1 is MDHEN and CDR2 SYDVKM. This CDR3 reads CASSSSGTGGYNEQFF. In nucleotides, the CDR3 is TGTGCCAGCAGTTCCTCCGGGACAGGGGGGTACAATGAGCAGTTCTTC.

This clone was observed once. V gene TRBV9 combines with J gene TRBJ1-5, with 9 bases identical to TRBD1. The V gene's germline CDR1 is SGDLS and CDR2 YYNGEE. The V segment lost 3 bases and the J segment 4 bases; nucleotides outside the gene matches: 2. The CDR3 contains 14 residues. This chain's CDR3 is CASSAGQGNQPQHF. CDR3 sequence (DNA): TGTGCCAGCAGCGCAGGACAGGGGAATCAGCCCCAGCATTTT. The variable domain in full, with the rest retrieved from reference TRBV9 and TRBJ1-5, is DSGVTQTPKHLITATGQRVTLRCSPRSGDLSVYWYQQSLDQGLQFLIQYYNGEERAKGNILERFSAQQFPDLHSELNLSSLELGDSALYFCASSAGQGNQPQHFGDGTRLSIL.

The rearrangement links TRBV7-9 to TRBJ1-2, with 8 bases identical to TRBD1. Trimming took 2 bases from V and 4 from J; bases not matched to a gene: 6. From germline, CDR1 is SEHNR and CDR2 FQNEAQ (reference sequence). The CDR3 is made up of 15 amino acids. In DNA form, the CDR3 reads TGTGCCAGCAGCTTAATACAGGGGGGGAGCTATGGCTACACCTTC. Protein: CASSLIQGGSYGYTF.

This clone came up once. This chain links TRBV27 with TRBJ2-1, with TRBD1 matching 7 bases. This CDR3 has 16 amino acids. Germline loops: CDR1 MNHEY, CDR2 SMNVEV (reference sequence). Germline trimming cut 6 bases from V and 2 bases from J; bases unmatched to any gene: 10. The CDR3 DNA sequence: TGTGCCAGCAGCCGAAGACAGGGTATCACCTACAATGAGCAGTTCTTC. Its protein is CASSRRQGITYNEQFF.

The V gene is TRBV13, the J gene TRBJ2-2, with a tentative D call TRBD2 (7 bases). The length of the CDR3 is 17 residues. V was clipped by 1 base and J by 5 bases, with 17 bases between them. Germline V gene lookup returns CDR1 PRHDT and CDR2 FYEKMQ (reference sequence). The CDR3 DNA reads as TGTGCCAGCAGCTTAGAAGCGGAGAGGGGGGGAACCGGGGAGCTGTTTTTT. Residues: CASSLEAERGGTGELFF.

The gene calls are TRBV5-4 and TRBJ2-1; tentative D call: TRBD2 (7 bases). The germline V gene has CDR1 SGHNT and CDR2 YYREEE (reference sequence). CDR3 length: 16 amino acids. Trimming stripped 4 bases from V and 0 bases from J, with 14 bases between. The CDR3 loop reads CASSGGGPSSYNEQFF. The CDR3 DNA sequence: TGTGCCAGCAGCGGCGGGGGCCCGAGCTCCTACAATGAGCAGTTCTTC. Together with reference TRBV5-4 and TRBJ2-1, the CDR3 gives the full variable domain: ETGVTQSPTHLIKTRGQQVTLRCSSQSGHNTVSWYQQALGQGPQFIFQYYREEENGRGNFPPRFSGLQFPNYSSELNVNALELDDSALYLCASSGGGPSSYNEQFFGPGTRLTVL.

V and J are TRBV6-2 or TRBV6-3 and TRBJ2-4; 8 nucleotides align to TRBD1. The V and J ends lost 0 bases and 1 base, in that order; junction bases with no gene match: 2. The germline CDR1 and CDR2 sequences are MNHEY and SVGEGT. This CDR3 comprises 16 residues. CDR3 bases: TGTGCCAGCAGTTACTCGAGACAGGGGGCCAAAAACATTCAGTACTTC. It encodes CASSYSRQGAKNIQYF.

The chain links TRBV28 to TRBJ1-5, with D maybe TRBD1 (6 bases). Germline CDR1 is MDHEN and CDR2 is SYDVKM. CDR3 size: 14 residues. Trimming left V 6 bases short and J 6 bases short, with 15 bases between. CDR3 sequence reads: CASRPTGSSQPQHF. In DNA form, the CDR3 reads TGTGCCAGCAGACCTACAGGGAGTAGTCAGCCCCAGCATTTT. Drawing the rest from reference TRBV28 and TRBJ1-5, the complete variable domain is DVKVTQSSRYLVKRTGEKVFLECVQDMDHENMFWYRQDPGLGLRLIYFSYDVKMKEKGDIPEGYSVSREKKERFSLILESASTNQTSMYLCASRPTGSSQPQHFGDGTRLSIL.

The DNA for the CDR3 is TGTGCCAGCAGCTTAAGGGACAGGGCCACTGAAGCTTTCTTT. Its translation is CASSLRDRATEAFF. The chain combines TRBV7-8 with TRBJ1-1; 9 nucleotides align to TRBD1. CDR3 length: 14 amino acids. Trimming at V came to 2 bases and at J to 4 bases, leaving 2 bases not matched to a gene. Germline CDR1 is SGHVS and CDR2 is FQNEAQ. The variable domain in full, with the rest retrieved from reference TRBV7-8 and TRBJ1-1, is GAGVSQSPRYKVAKRGQDVALRCDPISGHVSLFWYQQALGQGPEFLTYFQNEAQLDKSGLPSDRFFAERPEGSVSTLKIQRTQQEDSAVYLCASSLRDRATEAFFGQGTRLTVV.

The chain carries TRBV5-1 and TRBJ1-2; D perhaps matches TRBD1 (6 bases). This CDR3 is built from 14 residues. Trimming took 4 bases from V and 3 from J, leaving 13 bases between them. CDR1 and CDR2 from the germline V gene are SGHRS and YFSETQ. The CDR3 nucleotides are TGCGCCAGCAGCACTACAGGGAGCTACTATGGCTACACCTTC. Its translation: CASSTTGSYYGYTF.

Remarks on this clone: The sample has other DNA sequences that encode this CDR3 too. The rearrangement links TRBV6-5 to TRBJ2-1; TRBD1 matches 9 bases. With 2 bases clipped from V and 0 bases from J, the junction kept 2 bases outside the gene matches. The CDR3 sequence is 16 residues long. CDR1 and CDR2 (germline): MNHEY, SVGAGI. CDR3 bases: TGTGCCAGCAGTTACACAGGGGGCCGCTCCTACAATGAGCAGTTCTTC. Residues: CASSYTGGRSYNEQFF.

The chain joins TRBV19 to TRBJ2-1; 12 bases align to TRBD2. V lost 3 bases, J lost 4 bases, and 16 bases stayed unmatched. Germline values: CDR1 LNHDA, CDR2 SQIVND (reference sequence). This CDR3 has 20 residues. The CDR3 sequence is CASSIPGAMTSGSWYNEQFF. DNA of the CDR3: TGTGCCAGTAGTATTCCGGGGGCCATGACTAGCGGGAGCTGGTACAATGAGCAGTTCTTC.

The CDR3: CASSSTYRTGQETQYF. CDR3 coding DNA: TGCGCCAGCAGCTCGACCTACCGGACAGGGCAAGAGACCCAGTACTTC. The chain recombines TRBV5-1 with TRBJ2-5; the match to TRBD1 covers 8 bases. Germline CDR1 reads SGHRS; CDR2 reads YFSETQ. V shed 3 bases and J 2 bases; nucleotides not matched to a gene: 9. There are 16 residues in the CDR3.

The chain recombines TRBV5-1 with TRBJ2-5; 7 bases fit TRBD2. The CDR3 covers 18 residues. The J segment lost 4 bases and the V segment lost 4 bases, leaving 19 bases of the junction unmatched. Per the germline V gene, CDR1 is SGHRS and CDR2 is YFSETQ. In DNA form, the CDR3 reads TGCGCCAGCAGCACCCCCGGCTCTTTGCGGGGAGGGGTAGAGACCCAGTACTTC. Protein product: CASSTPGSLRGGVETQYF. Together with reference TRBV5-1 and TRBJ2-5, the CDR3 gives the full variable domain: KAGVTQTPRYLIKTRGQQVTLSCSPISGHRSVSWYQQTPGQGLQFLFEYFSETQRNKGNFPGRFSGRQFSNSRSEMNVSTLELGDSALYLCASSTPGSLRGGVETQYFGPGTRLLVL.

The genes are TRBV2 and TRBJ2-7; the D is unclear. V lost 6 bases and J 0 bases, leaving 6 bases between the germline ends. Germline CDR1 and CDR2: SNHLY and FYNNEI. This CDR3 has 12 residues. In DNA, the CDR3 is TGTGCCAGCAGGCAACTCTCCTACGAGCAGTACTTC. Encoded protein: CASRQLSYEQYF.

The chain links TRBV6-2 or TRBV6-3 to TRBJ2-7; 13 bases line up with TRBD2. V dropped 6 bases and J dropped 6; count of bases not matched to a gene: 11. Per germline, CDR1 MNHEY and CDR2 SVGEGT. This CDR3 is 16 amino acids long. DNA for the CDR3: TGTGCCAGCAGCGACACTAGCGGGAGGGCGAATTCCGAGCAGTACTTC. Translation gives CASSDTSGRANSEQYF.